Each of the 28 T cell receptor beta chains below was sequenced from the same sample in a study of cytotoxic CD8 clonotypes in ibrutinib-treated CLL. Method: immunoSEQ multiplex PCR; TCRdb's copy keeps in-frame clones and lacks some. The table records roughly 180,000 clones, approximately 84% of them present only once. The material was PBMCs, obtained after 24 months of ibrutinib treatment. The receptors derive from a human donor with chronic lymphocytic leukemia.

The chain recombines TRBV6-5 with TRBJ2-1; the match to TRBD1 covers 11 bases. Trimming took 2 bases from V and 9 from J; bases not matched to a gene: 9. CDR3 length: 16 residues. Per germline, CDR1 MNHEY and CDR2 SVGAGI. The DNA of the CDR3 is TGTGCCAGCAGTTACGGCGGACAGGGGGCGCGTGGTGAGCAGTTCTTC. Residues: CASSYGGQGARGEQFF.

J is TRBJ2-5 and V is TRBV7-9, with D perhaps being TRBD1 or TRBD2 (5 bases each). V dropped 3 bases and J dropped 1 base, with 9 bases sitting between them. Germline assignment: CDR1 SEHNR and CDR2 FQNEAQ (reference sequence). The CDR3 is 14 residues long. As DNA, the CDR3 is TGTGCCAGCAGCTTGGACGGGGCCCAAGAGACCCAGTACTTC. Translating gives CASSLDGAQETQYF.

The gene calls are TRBV4-2 and TRBJ1-1, with D tentatively TRBD1 (6 bases). The CDR3 loop spans 14 amino acids. The ends were cut back, 5 bases at V and 1 base at J, with 11 bases in the middle. Germline CDR1 LGHNA, CDR2 YNFKEQ. The CDR3 sequence is CASSKGHQNTEAFF. In nucleotides, the CDR3 is TGTGCCAGCAGCAAGGGACATCAGAACACTGAAGCTTTCTTT.

The chain couples TRBV6-5 to TRBJ2-5, with unresolved D. The CDR3 consists of 16 residues. Germline loops: CDR1 MNHEY, CDR2 SVGAGI. V was cut by 0 bases and J by 2 bases, with 13 bases left in between. The CDR3 loop is CASSYSNRKNQETQYF. CDR3 nucleotide sequence: TGTGCCAGCAGTTACTCGAATAGGAAGAATCAAGAGACCCAGTACTTC.

J is TRBJ1-1 and V is TRBV21-1. TRBV21-1 is labeled a pseudogene. The CDR3 runs to 15 residues. CDR3 protein: CASSKERGIRTEAFF. Written as DNA, the CDR3 is TGTGCCAGCAGCAAAGAGAGAGGGATTAGAACTGAAGCTTTCTTT.

V usage is TRBV5-8 and J usage is TRBJ1-5; D gene unclear. Per the germline V gene, CDR1 is SGHTS and CDR2 is YDEGEE. The CDR3 consists of 15 residues. The germline V and J ends were trimmed by 1 base and 3 bases, with 11 bases remaining between them. The CDR3 nucleotides are TGTGCCAGCAGCTTGTTACGCGGAATCAATCAGCCCCAGCATTTT. Its translation is CASSLLRGINQPQHF. The variable domain in full, with the rest retrieved from reference TRBV5-8 and TRBJ1-5, is EAGVTQSPTHLIKTRGQQATLRCSPISGHTSVYWYQQALGLGLQFLLWYDEGEERNRGNFPPRFSGRQFPNYSSELNVNALELEDSALYLCASSLLRGINQPQHFGDGTRLSIL.

CDR3: CASSLGRVVNTEAFF. CDR3 in DNA: TGTGCCAGCAGTTTAGGACGGGTGGTGAACACTGAAGCTTTCTTT. V gene TRBV28 combines with J gene TRBJ1-1; D uncertain. V was trimmed by 2 bases and J by 0 bases, leaving 10 bases between them. The CDR3 length is 15 residues. The germline gives CDR1 MDHEN, CDR2 SYDVKM.

This clone came up a few times. The chain has TRBV28 and TRBJ2-5, with 10 positions matching TRBD1. V lost 4 bases and J lost 5; bases outside the gene matches: 16. This CDR3 region has 18 residues. Per germline, CDR1 MDHEN and CDR2 SYDVKM. As DNA, the CDR3 is TGTGCCAGCAGTTCACTTATGCCCCCGGGACAGGGGTTGGAGACCCAGTACTTC. It encodes CASSSLMPPGQGLETQYF.

In regard to this clone: This same CDR3 is encoded by further DNA sequences in the sample. This chain joins TRBV6-6 and TRBJ1-2; D is unclear. From germline, CDR1 is MNHNY and CDR2 SVGAGI (reference sequence). The CDR3 totals 15 residues. The ends were cut back, 0 bases at V and 0 bases at J, with 8 bases in the middle. In DNA form, the CDR3 reads TGTGCCAGCAGTTACTCGAGTGGGGCTAACTATGGCTACACCTTC. It is translated as CASSYSSGANYGYTF.

V is TRBV7-9 and J is TRBJ2-6; D remains unclear. The CDR3 spans 15 residues. Trimming pared 4 bases from V and 3 bases from J, leaving 10 bases between. Germline lookup yields CDR1 SEHNR and CDR2 FQNEAQ (reference sequence). The CDR3, as DNA: TGTGCCAGCAGCTCACGGTTCGGTGGGGCCAACGTCCTGACTTTC. It specifies CASSSRFGGANVLTF.

V gene TRBV27 combines with J gene TRBJ2-3; D remains ambiguous. Germline-derived CDR1 and CDR2 are MNHEY and SMNVEV (reference sequence). Trimming pared 2 bases from V and 6 bases from J, leaving 18 bases between. The CDR3 has 16 residues. CDR3: CASSLSFGRTRDTQYF. CDR3 DNA sequence: TGTGCCAGCAGTTTAAGTTTCGGCCGGACGCGGGATACGCAGTATTTT.

V and J are TRBV14 and TRBJ2-7, with D possibly being TRBD2 (6 bases). V lost 4 bases and J 4 bases, leaving 14 bases between the germline ends. Looked up from germline, CDR1 is SGHDN and CDR2 is FVKESK. The CDR3 covers 14 residues. This CDR3 is CASSRGSGAYEQYF. CDR3 DNA sequence: TGTGCCAGCAGCCGGGGTAGCGGAGCTTACGAGCAGTACTTC.

The chain employs TRBV5-6 and TRBJ1-3; D possibly corresponds to TRBD1 (5 bases). Germline loops: CDR1 SGHDT, CDR2 YYEEEE. Trimming shortened V by 1 base and J by 0 bases, and 17 bases separated the two germline ends. The CDR3 has 18 amino acids. CDR3 sequence (DNA): TGTGCCAGCAGCTTGAAGGGGCAGCCAAGGCACTCTGGAAACACCATATATTTT. Translating it yields CASSLKGQPRHSGNTIYF.

V is TRBV4-3 and J is TRBJ2-4, with D maybe TRBD1 (5 bases). The germline gives CDR1 LGHNA, CDR2 YSLEER. Trimming removed 0 bases from V and 4 bases from J, with 16 bases in between. The CDR3 covers 17 residues. CDR3 amino acids: CASSQDHSGHLKNIQYF. In nucleotides, the CDR3 is TGCGCCAGCAGCCAAGATCATTCCGGACACCTTAAAAACATTCAGTACTTC.

The chain is built from TRBV11-2 and TRBJ2-3; TRBD2 matches 10 bases. The CDR3 totals 16 residues. The ends lost 5 bases at V and 0 bases at J; junction bases unmatched: 5. Germline V gives CDR1 SGHAT, CDR2 FQNNGV. Here the CDR3 DNA reads TGTGCCAGCAGCCCTCAAGCGGGAGGGAGCACAGATACGCAGTATTTT. Its translation is CASSPQAGGSTDTQYF.

The chain employs TRBV5-1 and TRBJ1-1, with D perhaps TRBD1 (5 bases). Trimming shortened V by 5 bases and J by 1 base, and 15 bases separated the two germline ends. This CDR3 contains 15 residues. Germline CDR1 is SGHRS and CDR2 is YFSETQ. CDR3 sequence: CASSPTRDRNTEAFF. The CDR3, as DNA: TGCGCCAGCAGTCCTACCCGCGACAGGAACACTGAAGCTTTCTTT.

CDR3 sequence reads: CAWVGRGGNTEAFF. DNA for the CDR3: TGTGCCTGGGTGGGCCGGGGTGGTAACACTGAAGCTTTCTTT. This rearrangement joins TRBV30 to TRBJ1-1; no definite D call. This CDR3 is 14 amino acids long. V was shortened by 5 bases and J by 2 bases, with 15 bases between the two germline ends. Germline assignment: CDR1 GTSNPN and CDR2 SVGIG (reference sequence).

The rearrangement joins TRBV9 to TRBJ1-2, with TRBD1 identical over 10 bases. Trimming cost V 4 bases and J 8 bases; bases outside gene matches: 8. This CDR3 is built from 14 residues. Germline V gives CDR1 SGDLS, CDR2 YYNGEE. The CDR3, as DNA: TGTGCCAGCAGCCCTTTGACAGGGGGCAGGGGCTACACCTTC. Translating it yields CASSPLTGGRGYTF.

This clone showed up just a few times. The chain joins TRBV7-2 to TRBJ1-1; TRBD1 aligns across 9 bases. The CDR3 sequence is 16 residues long. Germline values: CDR1 SGHTA, CDR2 FQGNSA. V was clipped by 2 bases and J by 1 base; unmatched bases: 5. The CDR3 DNA is TGTGCCAGCAGCTTACCGGGACAGGGAAAGAACACTGAAGCTTTCTTT. It specifies CASSLPGQGKNTEAFF.

This sequence joins TRBV7-9 and TRBJ2-5; D is undetermined. Looked up from germline, CDR1 is SEHNR and CDR2 is FQNEAQ (reference sequence). Trimming stripped 2 bases from V and 1 base from J, with 11 bases between. The CDR3 is 15 amino acids. Written as DNA, the CDR3 is TGTGCCAGCAGCTTAATGGGCGGATCCCAAGAGACCCAGTACTTC. Encoded protein: CASSLMGGSQETQYF.

V and J are TRBV29-1 and TRBJ1-1, with D unclear. The ends were cut back, 4 bases at V and 1 base at J, with 13 bases in the middle. Looked up from germline, CDR1 is SQVTM and CDR2 is ANQGSEA. The CDR3 has 14 residues. The CDR3 loop reads CSVVGSWQNTEAFF. In DNA form, the CDR3 reads TGCAGCGTTGTTGGGTCTTGGCAGAACACTGAAGCTTTCTTT.

This clone has a handful of counts. The CDR3: CASSFLLATNEKLFF. DNA for the CDR3: TGTGCCAGCAGCTTCCTACTAGCAACTAATGAAAAACTGTTTTTT. The rearrangement joins TRBV12-1 to TRBJ1-4. TRBV12-1 is classified as a pseudogene. The CDR3 length is 15 residues.

The chain carries TRBV6-5 and TRBJ2-7, with 10 bases matching TRBD2. The CDR3 loop spans 14 amino acids. V was pared by 5 bases and J by 3 bases, with 4 bases of the junction left unmatched. Germline CDR1 MNHEY, CDR2 SVGAGI. For the CDR3, the DNA is TGTGCCAGCAGTGCTAGCGGGAGCTTCTACGAGCAGTACTTC. It codes for CASSASGSFYEQYF.

The rearrangement links TRBV19 to TRBJ2-6, with no clear D. Germline V gives CDR1 LNHDA, CDR2 SQIVND (reference sequence). With 10 bases removed from V and 0 bases from J, the gap between germline ends came to 13 bases. CDR3 length: 15 amino acids. The CDR3 here is CATNWGASGANVLTF. CDR3 in DNA: TGTGCCACAAACTGGGGTGCCTCTGGGGCCAACGTCCTGACTTTC.

The rearrangement links TRBV19 to TRBJ1-1; TRBD1 matches at 7 bases. Looked up from germline, CDR1 is LNHDA and CDR2 is SQIVND (reference sequence). The CDR3 is 13 residues long. Germline trimming cut 6 bases from V and 6 bases from J; bases unmatched to any gene: 7. The CDR3 DNA sequence: TGTGCCAGTAGATCGACAGGGACCGCTGAAGCTTTCTTT. This sequence encodes CASRSTGTAEAFF. The complete variable domain, with remaining parts taken from reference TRBV19 and TRBJ1-1, reads DGGITQSPKYLFRKEGQNVTLSCEQNLNHDAMYWYRQDPGQGLRLIYYSQIVNDFQKGDIAEGYSVSREKKESFPLTVTSAQKNPTAFYLCASRSTGTAEAFFGQGTRLTVV.

The table lists this clone with a few counts. The J gene is TRBJ1-5, the V gene TRBV30, with D perhaps TRBD1 (5 bases). In germline, CDR1 is GTSNPN, CDR2 SVGIG (reference sequence). V lost 3 bases, J lost 4 bases, and 16 bases lay in between. The CDR3 totals 15 residues. CDR3 DNA: TGTGCCTGGAGCCGGGGGGTGGTGATAAATCAGCCCCAGCATTTT. Its protein product is CAWSRGVVINQPQHF.

The V call is TRBV7-2, the J call TRBJ2-7; 7 bases agree with TRBD2. The CDR3 consists of 15 residues. After removal of 1 base from V and 3 bases from J, the junction contained 6 bases not matched to a gene. Germline CDR1 is SGHTA and CDR2 is FQGNSA. The CDR3 nucleotides read TGTGCCAGCAGCTTAGAAAGGCTAGCGGTCTACGAGCAGTACTTC. It is translated as CASSLERLAVYEQYF.

This chain connects TRBV19 to TRBJ1-5; tentatively, D is TRBD1 (6 bases). Germline assignment: CDR1 LNHDA and CDR2 SQIVND (reference sequence). Trimming took off 5 bases at V and 5 bases at J, with 13 bases between the two ends. The CDR3 spans 14 residues. As DNA, the CDR3 is TGTGCCAGTAGTGAGACAGGTAGTCATCAGCCCCAGCATTTT. Translating it yields CASSETGSHQPQHF.